The 27 T cell receptor beta chains below were found in one sample sequenced in a study of T cell clonality in common variable immunodeficiency. Their cognate antigens are unknown. Study outcomes and limitations: Fewer deletions and N-nucleotide insertions were reportedly seen in common variable immunodeficiency TCR beta sequences.

Sequenced by immunoSEQ multiplex PCR; TCRdb stores in-frame clones only, minus some. The specimen has some 12,000 clones, none found just once. Sequenced: peripheral blood mononuclear cells. These receptors all stem from a human donor with common variable immunodeficiency.

Only a few counts were recorded for this clone. The read ends 3 residues early relative to the CDR3; the germline J gene fills the gap. This rearrangement joins TRBV18 to TRBJ1-5; maybe TRBD1 (6 bases). V gave up 3 bases and J gave up 0 bases, with 9 bases separating them. Germline-derived CDR1 and CDR2 are KGHSH and LQKENI. This CDR3 spans 15 amino acids. CDR3 DNA, as far as it was read: TGTGCCAGCTCACCGACAGGAGATAGCAATCAGCCC. Amino acid sequence: CASSPTGDSNQP. The CDR3 in its entirety is CASSPTGDSNQPQHF.

In this sample, this clone turned up a few times. The read ends 3 residues early relative to the CDR3; the germline J gene fills the gap. The chain links TRBV30 to TRBJ1-5, with D tentatively TRBD1 (5 bases). The germline V and J ends were trimmed by 0 bases and 6 bases, with 15 bases remaining between them. CDR1 is GTSNPN and CDR2 is SVGIG in the germline V gene (reference sequence). The length of the CDR3 is 15 residues. Partial CDR3 DNA: TGTGCCTGGAGTGTAGGGGATAAAAGGAGTCAGCCC. As protein: CAWSVGDKRSQP. From start to end, the CDR3 is CAWSVGDKRSQPQHF. Supplemented by reference TRBV30 and TRBJ1-5, the full variable domain reads SQTIHQWPATLVQPVGSPLSLECTVEGTSNPNLYWYRQAAGRGLQLLFYSVGIGQISSEVPQNLSASRPQDRQFILSSKKLLLSDSGFYLCAWSVGDKRSQPQHFGDGTRLSIL.

In the case of this clone: The read ends 3 residues before the CDR3 terminus; that terminus is restored from the germline J gene. This rearrangement joins TRBV6-1 to TRBJ1-2; D is perhaps TRBD1 (6 bases). In germline, CDR1 is MNHNS, CDR2 SASEGT. Trimming removed 3 bases at V and 7 bases at J, with 6 bases between. This CDR3 has 11 amino acids. CDR3 residues: CASSDRGGYTF. The sequenced CDR3 bases are TGTGCCAGCAGTGACAGGGGTGGC.

This clone was detected only a few times. Read coverage stops 3 residues before the CDR3 terminus; the germline J gene supplies the remainder. The chain uses TRBV18 and TRBJ2-5, with D tentatively TRBD1 (6 bases). The CDR3 covers 15 residues. The germline V gene has CDR1 KGHSH and CDR2 LQKENI. V was pared by 2 bases and J by 1 base, with 11 bases between. Incomplete CDR3 DNA: TGTGCCAGCTCACCAAGGGGGACACTCCAAGAGACC. It translates to CASSPRGTLQET. The entire CDR3 protein is CASSPRGTLQETQYF.

The sample holds a few counts of this clone. The sequence runs out 3 residues before the end of the CDR3; the remainder is reconstructed from the germline J gene. The chain recombines TRBV19 with TRBJ1-1; no definite D call. The germline CDR1 and CDR2 sequences are LNHDA and SQIVND (reference sequence). V gave up 5 bases and J gave up 5 bases, with 15 bases separating them. This CDR3 is built from 14 residues. The CDR3 loop reads CASSWLPPGTEAFF. The CDR3 bases that were read are TGTGCCAGTAGTTGGCTACCCCCCGGGACTGAA.

The CDR3 loop reads CAWSGGGGQYNEQFF. The part of the CDR3 DNA that was read is TGTGCCTGGAGTGGTGGCGGGGGGCAATACAATGAG. J is TRBJ2-1 and V is TRBV30; 8 nucleotides line up with TRBD2. From the germline J gene comes the end of the CDR3, since the read stops 3 residues before it. The germline gives CDR1 GTSNPN, CDR2 SVGIG (reference sequence). The CDR3 totals 15 residues. Germline trimming cut 1 base from V and 4 bases from J; bases unmatched to any gene: 6.

This clone was counted a few times. The read halts 3 residues ahead of the CDR3 end, with the missing end drawn from the germline J gene. The V and J genes are TRBV20-1 and TRBJ2-3, with TRBD1 matching 8 bases. The V and J ends lost 5 bases and 6 bases, in that order; junction bases with no gene match: 10. Looked up from germline, CDR1 is DFQATT and CDR2 is SNEGSKA (reference sequence). The CDR3 runs 14 residues. CDR3 DNA (partial): TGCAGTGCTGGTCGACAGGGGATATCCGATACG. Protein sequence: CSAGRQGISDT. The full CDR3 protein is CSAGRQGISDTQYF.

This clone was found a few times. The CDR3 goes on 3 residues after the read ends, and that part is filled in from the germline J gene. This chain links TRBV6-1 with TRBJ2-1, with D unresolved. V shed 0 bases and J shed 3 bases, with 9 bases lying between them. The CDR3 is made up of 15 amino acids. Per the germline V gene, CDR1 is MNHNS and CDR2 is SASEGT. The sequenced part of the CDR3 DNA is TGTGCCAGCAGTGAAGCTGACACGAACTACAATGAG. Its protein product is CASSEADTNYNE. The entire CDR3 reads CASSEADTNYNEQFF.

This clone was seen only a few times. The CDR3 goes on 3 residues after the read ends, and that part is filled in from the germline J gene. The chain employs TRBV2 and TRBJ2-1; 9 bases match TRBD2. Trimming took 6 bases from V and 7 from J; bases not matched to a gene: 7. The CDR3 consists of 14 residues. Germline loops: CDR1 SNHLY, CDR2 FYNNEI. The CDR3 sequence: CASRHSGGGNEQFF. CDR3 DNA, as far as it was read: TGTGCCAGCAGACATAGCGGGGGAGGAAATGAG.

At least ten counts were recorded for this clone. The CDR3 end lies 3 residues beyond the end of the read and is filled in from the germline J gene. This chain connects TRBV29-1 to TRBJ2-6, with 8 bases fitting TRBD1. Germline CDR1 is SQVTM and CDR2 is ANQGSEA. Losses at the gene ends were 7 bases for V and 0 bases for J; bases not matched to a gene: 11. The CDR3 sequence is 17 residues long. The CDR3 DNA, read in part, is TGCAGCGCAAGCTTTGGGACAGGTTTCTCTGGGGCCAACGTC. It is translated as CSASFGTGFSGANV. The complete CDR3 reads CSASFGTGFSGANVLTF.

Only a few counts were recorded for this clone. The missing CDR3 end, 3 residues past where the read stops, is filled in from the germline J gene. The chain has TRBV30 and TRBJ1-6; the match to TRBD1 covers 10 bases. CDR1 is GTSNPN and CDR2 is SVGIG in the germline V gene (reference sequence). The ends lost 0 bases at V and 7 bases at J; junction bases unmatched: 3. This CDR3 is 15 amino acids long. This CDR3 is CAWSVPTGGNSPLHF. The sequenced part of the CDR3 DNA is TGTGCCTGGAGTGTACCGACAGGGGGCAATTCACCC.

This clone was counted many times. The sequenced fragment ends 3 residues before the CDR3 boundary, so the rest is inferred from the germline J gene. The chain joins TRBV7-3 to TRBJ2-3; 8 bases align to TRBD1. V lost 2 bases to trimming and J lost 4 bases; unmatched junction nucleotides: 5. Germline CDR1 SGHTA, CDR2 FQGTGA. This CDR3 contains 15 residues. The sequenced part of the CDR3 DNA is TGTGCCAGCAGCTTATATCAGGGGGCGTCAGATACG. Its protein is CASSLYQGASDT. The CDR3 in full is CASSLYQGASDTQYF. Based on the CDR3 plus reference TRBV7-3 and TRBJ2-3, the full variable domain is GAGVSQTPSNKVTEKGKYVELRCDPISGHTALYWYRQSLGQGPEFLIYFQGTGAADDSGLPNDRFFAVRPEGSVSTLKIQRTERGDSAVYLCASSLYQGASDTQYFGPGTRLTVL.

By its share, this clone is medium-sized. The read gets to within 3 residues of the CDR3 end, and the germline J gene fills in the rest. J is TRBJ1-6 and V is TRBV12-3 or TRBV12-4; D might be TRBD1 (5 bases). The CDR3 sequence is 15 residues long. The V gene lost 4 bases and the J gene lost 9 bases, with 16 bases spanning the gap. This chain's CDR3 is CASSSPRGRGSPLHF. The covered CDR3 bases are TGTGCCAGCAGTTCCCCCCGGGGGAGAGGTTCACCC.

This clone came up many times. Read sequence stops 3 residues before the CDR3 end, and the germline J gene provides the missing end. The chain links TRBV20-1 to TRBJ1-2, with 10 bases identical to TRBD1. The ends lost 5 bases at V and 5 bases at J; junction bases unmatched: 8. This CDR3 contains 14 residues. The germline V gene has CDR1 DFQATT and CDR2 SNEGSKA (reference sequence). CDR3 region: CSAYPGQGLYGYTF. The sequenced part of the CDR3 DNA is TGCAGTGCTTATCCGGGACAGGGGTTGTATGGC.

This clone occurred a few times. The sequence runs out 3 residues before the end of the CDR3; the remainder is reconstructed from the germline J gene. This sequence joins TRBV2 and TRBJ2-7; no clear D gene. The CDR3 totals 14 residues. V lost 5 bases and J 0 bases, leaving 11 bases between the germline ends. Germline V lookup: CDR1 SNHLY, CDR2 FYNNEI. CDR3 bases read: TGTGCCAGCAGTAACGACTTTTTCTCCTACGAG. It yields the protein CASSNDFFSYE. The entire CDR3 reads CASSNDFFSYEQYF.

Of note for this clone: The read ends 3 residues shy of where the CDR3 ends; the end is completed using the germline J gene. The chain couples TRBV7-9 to TRBJ1-2; perhaps TRBD1 as D (5 bases). Germline values: CDR1 SEHNR, CDR2 FQNEAQ (reference sequence). CDR3 length: 13 amino acids. V lost 3 bases and J 4 bases, leaving 9 bases between the germline ends. The CDR3 protein is CASSFTGAYGYTF. The sequenced CDR3 bases are TGTGCCAGCAGCTTTACAGGTGCCTATGGC.

In its sample, this clone is medium-sized. Read data end 3 residues before the CDR3 end; the end is taken from the germline J gene. The J gene is TRBJ1-2, the V gene TRBV5-1; unclear D gene. The length of the CDR3 is 14 residues. Germline values: CDR1 SGHRS, CDR2 YFSETQ. Trimming cost V 1 base and J 6 bases, with 13 bases left between them. The covered CDR3 bases are TGCGCCAGCAGCTTGAGGGCAGGCGAGGATGGC. It encodes CASSLRAGEDG. The whole CDR3 region reads CASSLRAGEDGYTF.

This clone was counted many times. The read comes to an end 3 residues before the CDR3 does, leaving the germline J gene to fill in the end. The rearrangement links TRBV30 to TRBJ2-7; 11 nucleotides line up with TRBD1. V dropped 1 base and J dropped 5; count of bases not matched to a gene: 7. The germline CDR1 and CDR2 sequences are GTSNPN and SVGIG (reference sequence). The CDR3 has 15 amino acids. CDR3: CAWSAGTGGSDEQYF. CDR3 DNA, as far as it was read: TGTGCCTGGAGTGCGGGGACAGGGGGTAGTGACGAG. The variable domain in full, completed from reference TRBV30 and TRBJ2-7, reads SQTIHQWPATLVQPVGSPLSLECTVEGTSNPNLYWYRQAAGRGLQLLFYSVGIGQISSEVPQNLSASRPQDRQFILSSKKLLLSDSGFYLCAWSAGTGGSDEQYFGPGTRLTVT.

Details on this clone: The missing CDR3 end, 3 residues past where the read stops, is filled in from the germline J gene. V usage is TRBV6-2 or TRBV6-3 and J usage is TRBJ1-2; 8 bases agree with TRBD1. The V gene's germline CDR1 is MNHEY and CDR2 SVGEGT. There are 13 residues in the CDR3. J gave up 5 bases and V 6 bases, and 5 bases lay outside the gene matches. The covered CDR3 bases are TGTGCCAGCAGCCAGGACAGGGATTATGGC. The encoded protein is CASSQDRDYG. The CDR3 in full is CASSQDRDYGYTF.

The CDR3 reads CASSHQETRRGQPIQYF. Incomplete CDR3 DNA: TGTGCCAGCTCCCACCAAGAGACACGTCGGGGTCAGCCCATT. The chain employs TRBV18 and TRBJ2-4, with a weak D call TRBD2 (5 bases). The read falls 3 residues short of the CDR3 end, and the missing part is taken from the germline J gene. V lost 6 bases, J lost 9 bases, and 27 bases lay in between. Germline CDR1 is KGHSH and CDR2 is LQKENI. This CDR3 has 17 residues.

This clone was picked up a small number of times. The CDR3 end lies 3 residues beyond the end of the read and is filled in from the germline J gene. The rearrangement uses TRBV19 and TRBJ1-1; D perhaps matches TRBD1 (5 bases). Germline V gene data show CDR1 as LNHDA and CDR2 as SQIVND (reference sequence). The germline V and J ends were trimmed by 10 bases and 0 bases, with 18 bases remaining between them. CDR3 length: 15 amino acids. CDR3 sequence reads: CATITLRDLNTEAFF. The covered CDR3 bases are TGTGCCACCATAACCCTCAGGGACTTGAACACTGAA.

Note on this clone: The read is 3 residues too short to cover the CDR3 end, so that end is filled in from the germline J gene. The rearrangement uses TRBV5-1 and TRBJ1-1; no firm D call. V was cut by 0 bases and J by 7 bases, with 16 bases left in between. Germline V gene data show CDR1 as SGHRS and CDR2 as YFSETQ. The CDR3 is 15 amino acids. Incomplete CDR3 DNA: TGCGCCAGCAGCTTGGCGGGTGTGGGTTCCAATGAA. This sequence encodes CASSLAGVGSNE. The full CDR3 protein is CASSLAGVGSNEAFF.

This clone was seen a few times. The CDR3 is CASSRVAGANNEQFF. The CDR3 DNA, read in part, is TGTGCCAGCAGCAGAGTAGCGGGGGCCAACAATGAG. The gene calls are TRBV7-2 and TRBJ2-1, with 9 bases fitting TRBD2. Read sequence stops 3 residues before the CDR3 end, and the germline J gene provides the missing end. The ends lost 5 bases at V and 5 bases at J; junction bases unmatched: 7. This CDR3 comprises 15 residues. From germline, CDR1 is SGHTA and CDR2 FQGNSA.

Notes on this clone: Read sequence stops 3 residues before the CDR3 end, and the germline J gene provides the missing end. This chain links TRBV30 with TRBJ2-7; 13 nucleotides line up with TRBD2. V trimming: 6 bases; J trimming: 0 bases; junction bases outside the gene matches: 5. Per the germline V gene, CDR1 is GTSNPN and CDR2 is SVGIG (reference sequence). This CDR3 is built from 15 residues. CDR3 region: CACGLAGVTSYEQYF. Incomplete CDR3 DNA: TGTGCCTGCGGACTAGCGGGGGTTACCTCCTACGAG.

On this clone itself: The read terminates 3 residues ahead of where the CDR3 ends, so the germline J gene completes it. This rearrangement joins TRBV6-2 or TRBV6-3 to TRBJ2-3; D might be TRBD2 (6 bases). The CDR3 is 15 amino acids. V lost 7 bases, J lost 3 bases, and 17 bases lay in between. Per germline, CDR1 MNHEY and CDR2 SVGEGT. This chain's CDR3 is CASTTRGWGTDTQYF. The part of the CDR3 DNA that was read is TGTGCCAGCACCACCCGGGGGTGGGGAACAGATACG.

This clone was detected only a few times. The CDR3 extends 3 residues past the end of the read, so its final part is completed from the germline J gene. This sequence joins TRBV19 and TRBJ2-3, with D hard to call. CDR3 length: 12 amino acids. The germline V and J ends were trimmed by 6 bases and 1 base, with 5 bases remaining between them. Germline V gives CDR1 LNHDA, CDR2 SQIVND (reference sequence). The CDR3 spells CASSTGTDTQYF. CDR3 bases read: TGTGCCAGTAGCACAGGCACAGATACG.

Turning to this clone: The CDR3 end lies 3 residues beyond the end of the read and is filled in from the germline J gene. The rearrangement joins TRBV19 to TRBJ2-6, with a weak D call TRBD1 (6 bases). Germline assignment: CDR1 LNHDA and CDR2 SQIVND (reference sequence). There are 18 residues in the CDR3. The CDR3 here is CASSVAQRGFSYNSLLTF. The sequenced CDR3 bases are TGTGCCAGTAGTGTCGCTCAAAGGGGGTTCTCCTATAATTCACTC.